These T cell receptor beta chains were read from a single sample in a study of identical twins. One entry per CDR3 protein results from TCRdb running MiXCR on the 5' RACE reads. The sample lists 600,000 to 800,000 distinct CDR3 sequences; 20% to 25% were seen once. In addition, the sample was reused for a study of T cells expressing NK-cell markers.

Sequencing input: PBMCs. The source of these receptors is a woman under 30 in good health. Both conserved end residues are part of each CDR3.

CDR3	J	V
CSAQGAANTGELFF	TRBJ2-2	TRBV20-1
CASIREGTSYNEQFF	TRBJ2-1	TRBV6-1
CSASRTSGTGELFF	TRBJ2-2	TRBV20-1
CASGGRRDEQFF	TRBJ2-1	TRBV6-2/TRBV6-3
CASSLAKGKNTEAFF	TRBJ1-1	TRBV11-2
CSAAGTSGRGTAGELFF	TRBJ2-2	TRBV20-1
CASSVGAGPYEQYF	TRBJ2-7	TRBV9
CAISQGTSGTEQYF	TRBJ2-7	TRBV10-3
CASSLIPAGGDVGELFF	TRBJ2-2	TRBV7-3
CASSLRSGSYNEQFF	TRBJ2-1	TRBV6-1
CASSLEGGRGYEQYF	TRBJ2-7	TRBV5-1
CASSLVLAGGRDNEQFF	TRBJ2-1	TRBV12-3/TRBV12-4
CSARLLEAFF	TRBJ1-1	TRBV20-1
CASSPGRSGGDEQFF	TRBJ2-1	TRBV7-9
CASSQEPGLSSYEQYF	TRBJ2-7	TRBV3-1
CSVAMGRGATNYGYTF	TRBJ1-2	TRBV29-1
CASSRVGQPQHF	TRBJ1-5	TRBV5-6
CATLGEGLNGYTF	TRBJ1-2	TRBV10-3
CASSPQGDQPQHF	TRBJ1-5	TRBV7-2
CASSPGTSGPETQYF	TRBJ2-5	TRBV7-6
CASSLRRNNNEQFF	TRBJ2-1	TRBV12-3/TRBV12-4
CASSLGVSSGEETQYF	TRBJ2-5	TRBV5-1
CSVGDRIAKNIQYF	TRBJ2-4	TRBV29-1
CASSRSGNEQYF	TRBJ2-7	TRBV6-1
CSASLRTKETQYF	TRBJ2-5	TRBV20-1
CASTLGNPLDEQFF	TRBJ2-1	TRBV12-3/TRBV12-4
CSAAVMSSYNEQFF	TRBJ2-1	TRBV20-1
CASSLGASGSGGTDTQYF	TRBJ2-3	TRBV7-3
CASSNSIKGAYEQYF	TRBJ2-7	TRBV21-1
CASQSISSYNEQFF	TRBJ2-1	TRBV27
CASWGGNEQYF	TRBJ2-7	TRBV12-3/TRBV12-4
CASSPWAGETQYF	TRBJ2-5	TRBV9
CSARDPQGIDTQYF	TRBJ2-3	TRBV20-1
CATSDHRLAGNTGELFF	TRBJ2-2	TRBV24-1
CASSLVGYQETQYF	TRBJ2-5	TRBV7-9
CSANRAFTEAFF	TRBJ1-1	TRBV20-1
CASSSGTGVTEQFF	TRBJ2-1	TRBV5-6
CSVGQGAGELFF	TRBJ2-2	TRBV29-1
CASSPGRDFNEKLFF	TRBJ1-4	TRBV18
CASSTGFFNSPLHF	TRBJ1-6	TRBV6-1
CASSYLVAGGADTQYF	TRBJ2-3	TRBV6-5
CASSIGGGFEAFF	TRBJ1-1	TRBV6-1
CSASGGTANEQFF	TRBJ2-1	TRBV20-1
CSARSTGNQPQHF	TRBJ1-5	TRBV20-1
CAISESNSGHYEQYF	TRBJ2-7	TRBV10-3
CATQGASTDTQYF	TRBJ2-3	TRBV24-1
CASLENNGPPGVDTF	TRBJ1-2	TRBV18
CASSQVEGTAYGYTF	TRBJ1-2	TRBV4-3
CASSPPLAARQETQYF	TRBJ2-5	TRBV5-5
CSARGVADTQYF	TRBJ2-3	TRBV20-1
CSAKTGGNTEAFF	TRBJ1-1	TRBV20-1
CASSFGTGKLFF	TRBJ1-4	TRBV12-3/TRBV12-4